The source of this T cell receptor (beta chain) is a study of T cells expressing NK-cell markers. Looking at the study overall: Sorted CD3+CD56-NKG2C+, CD3+CD56+NKG2C+ and CD3+CD56+NKG2C- T cells supplied the TCR beta repertoires. In the group of eight sequenced donors, seven were HCMV-seropositive and one was seronegative.

Study-level points and caveats: As a fraction of CD8+ T cells, dominant NKG2C+ clonotypes reached about 1.0-7.5% in roughly 6 donors.

With regard to this clonotype: Its antigen is not known.

Production of TCR beta cDNA relied on 5'RACE template switching with UMIs. TCRdb re-called the 5' RACE reads and catalogs CDR3 proteins one per entry, DNA excluded. Its table records approximately 550,000 distinct CDR3 sequences. The CDR3 has 14 amino acids. The germline V gene has CDR1 WSHSY and CDR2 SAAADI. The receptor was derived from a man aged 18 to 29 in good health. The V gene is TRBV10-2, the J gene TRBJ2-2. Sequencing was performed on blood T cells: a sorted CD56 or NKG2C T cell subset, CD4+ or CD8+ T cells, or bulk PBMC T cells (not recorded which). CDR3 protein: CASSESVNTGELFF.